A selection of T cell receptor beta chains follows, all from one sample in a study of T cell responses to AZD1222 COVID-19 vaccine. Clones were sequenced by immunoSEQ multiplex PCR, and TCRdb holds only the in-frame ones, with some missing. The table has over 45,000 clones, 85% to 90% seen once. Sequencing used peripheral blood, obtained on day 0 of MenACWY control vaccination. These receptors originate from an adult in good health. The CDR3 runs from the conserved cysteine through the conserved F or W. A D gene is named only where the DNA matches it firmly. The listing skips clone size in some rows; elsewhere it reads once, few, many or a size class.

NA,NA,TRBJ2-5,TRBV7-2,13,CASSLNREETQYF,TGTGCCAGCAGCTTAAATAGGGAAGAGACCCAGTACTTC
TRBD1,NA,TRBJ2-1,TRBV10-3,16,CAISGTQGVAGNEQFF,TGTGCCATCAGTGGTACCCAGGGGGTCGCGGGCAATGAGCAGTTCTTC
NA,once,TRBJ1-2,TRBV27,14,CASRLQDRLSGYTF,TGTGCCAGCAGGCTCCAAGATCGGCTCTCTGGCTACACCTTC
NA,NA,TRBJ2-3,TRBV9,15,CASSVTSQRGDTQYF,TGTGCCAGCAGCGTAACTAGCCAACGAGGAGATACGCAGTATTTT
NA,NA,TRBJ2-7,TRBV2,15,CASSITGDPNRGQYF,TGTGCCAGCAGCATAACGGGGGACCCGAATAGGGGGCAGTACTTC
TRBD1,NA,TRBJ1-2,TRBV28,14,CASIKMTGVEGYTF,TGTGCCAGCATCAAAATGACAGGGGTGGAAGGCTACACCTTC
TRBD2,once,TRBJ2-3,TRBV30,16,CAWRPQLAGVPDTQYF,TGTGCCTGGAGGCCGCAACTAGCGGGAGTCCCAGATACGCAGTATTTT
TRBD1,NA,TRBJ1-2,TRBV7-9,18,CASSLDRFTGERDYGYTF,TGTGCCAGCAGCTTAGACAGGTTTACAGGGGAGAGAGACTATGGCTACACCTTC
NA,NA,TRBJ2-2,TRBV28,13,CATSLSNTGELFF,TGTGCCACCAGCCTGTCCAACACCGGGGAGCTGTTTTTT
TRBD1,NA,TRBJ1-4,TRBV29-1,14,CSVKNRGPYEKLFF,TGCAGCGTAAAAAACAGGGGCCCATATGAAAAACTGTTTTTT
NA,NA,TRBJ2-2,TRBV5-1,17,CASSPPKGGYGTGELFF,TGCGCCAGCAGCCCACCGAAGGGGGGGTATGGCACCGGGGAGCTGTTTTTT